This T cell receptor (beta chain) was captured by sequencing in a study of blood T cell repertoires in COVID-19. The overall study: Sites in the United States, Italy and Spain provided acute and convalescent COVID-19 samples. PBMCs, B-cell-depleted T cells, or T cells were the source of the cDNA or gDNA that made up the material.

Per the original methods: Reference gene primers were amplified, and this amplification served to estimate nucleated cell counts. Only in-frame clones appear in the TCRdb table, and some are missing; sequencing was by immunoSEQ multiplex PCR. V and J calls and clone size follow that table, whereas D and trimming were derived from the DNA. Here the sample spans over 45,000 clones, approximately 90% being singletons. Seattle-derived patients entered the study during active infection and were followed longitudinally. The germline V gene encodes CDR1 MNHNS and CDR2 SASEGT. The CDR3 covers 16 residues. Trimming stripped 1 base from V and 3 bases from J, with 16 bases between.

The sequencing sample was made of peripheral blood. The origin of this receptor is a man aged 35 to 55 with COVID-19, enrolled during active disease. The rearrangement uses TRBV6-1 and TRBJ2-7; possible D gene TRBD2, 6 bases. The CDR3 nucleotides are TGTGCCAGCAGTGAAGGGCATGGGGGGTCTATCTACGAGCAGTACTTC. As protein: CASSEGHGGSIYEQYF.